This T cell receptor beta chain originates from a study of blood T cell repertoires in COVID-19. Study context: The United States, Italy and Spain supplied acute and convalescent COVID-19 samples. PBMCs, B-cell-depleted T cells, or T cells were the source of the cDNA or gDNA that made up the material.

Germline V gives CDR1 SGHAT, CDR2 FQNNGV. The CDR3 contains 14 residues. The J segment lost 4 bases and the V segment lost 5 bases, leaving 6 bases of the junction unmatched. How the authors handled the data: Amplifying reference gene primers gave estimates of nucleated cell counts. The method was immunoSEQ multiplex PCR; TCRdb's version includes in-frame clones alone and lacks a portion of them. V, J and clone size were drawn from that table, and D and trimming were deduced from the DNA. The data hold about 93,000 clones, with 75% to 90% observed a single time. This sequence joins TRBV11-2 and TRBJ2-5; 8 nucleotides line up with TRBD2. The sequence was collected from a woman at least 80 years old with acute or convalescent COVID-19. Sequenced material: peripheral blood. The CDR3 reads CASSLRGGRETQYF. The CDR3, as DNA: TGTGCCAGCAGCCTACGGGGGGGTCGAGAGACCCAGTACTTC.